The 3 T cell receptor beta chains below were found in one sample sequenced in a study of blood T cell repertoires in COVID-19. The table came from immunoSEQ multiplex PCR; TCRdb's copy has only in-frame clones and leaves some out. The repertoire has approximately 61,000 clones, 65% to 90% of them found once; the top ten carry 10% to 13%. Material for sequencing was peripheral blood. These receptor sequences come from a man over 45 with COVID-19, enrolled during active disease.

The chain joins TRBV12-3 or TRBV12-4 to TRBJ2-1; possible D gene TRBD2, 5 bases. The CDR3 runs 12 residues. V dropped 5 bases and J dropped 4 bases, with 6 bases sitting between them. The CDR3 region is CASSREYNEQFF. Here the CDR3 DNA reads TGTGCCAGCAGTAGGGAGTACAATGAGCAGTTCTTC.

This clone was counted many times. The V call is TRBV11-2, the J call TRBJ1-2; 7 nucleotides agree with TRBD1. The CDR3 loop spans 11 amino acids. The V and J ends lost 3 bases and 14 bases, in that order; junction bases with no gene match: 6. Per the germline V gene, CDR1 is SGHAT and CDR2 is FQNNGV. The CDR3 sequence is CASSLTGKVTF. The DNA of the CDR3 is TGTGCCAGCAGCTTGACAGGGAAGGTAACCTTC.

CDR3 in amino acids: CAWSVQLGDSPLHF. In DNA, the CDR3 is TGTGCCTGGAGTGTACAATTAGGGGATTCACCCCTCCACTTT. The rearrangement links TRBV30 to TRBJ1-6; D is possibly TRBD1 (5 bases). Germline V gives CDR1 GTSNPN, CDR2 SVGIG (reference sequence). The CDR3 spans 14 residues. V gave up 0 bases and J gave up 8 bases, with 11 bases separating them.